This paragraph covers one T cell receptor beta chain sequence. Reverse transcription used roughly 0.5 to 1 ug RNA and random hexamers. TCRdb re-called the immunoSEQ multiplex PCR reads through MiXCR, storing one row per CDR3 protein. This repertoire shows more than 100,000 distinct CDR3 sequences, just under 95% found once; its top ten account for more than 0.25%. V dropped 3 bases and J dropped 0 bases, with 10 bases sitting between them. This CDR3 region has 15 residues. TCR beta sequences were obtained from blood CD8+ and CD4+ T cells. TEMRA cells were enriched by FACS, and CD4+ and CD8+ T cells were negatively isolated. The sample belongs to a study of CD8 T cells in Susac syndrome. Study details: Within the group of sequenced Susac syndrome patients, about 6 had active disease and about 8 were in remission.

The sequence was collected from a human donor with Susac syndrome. This rearrangement joins TRBV12-3 or TRBV12-4 to TRBJ2-3; D unresolved. Material: CD8+ T cells from PBMCs. CDR3 in amino acids: CASSFRSPSTDTQYF. The CDR3 DNA follows: TGTGCCAGCAGTTTCAGGTCCCCTAGCACAGATACGCAGTATTTT.